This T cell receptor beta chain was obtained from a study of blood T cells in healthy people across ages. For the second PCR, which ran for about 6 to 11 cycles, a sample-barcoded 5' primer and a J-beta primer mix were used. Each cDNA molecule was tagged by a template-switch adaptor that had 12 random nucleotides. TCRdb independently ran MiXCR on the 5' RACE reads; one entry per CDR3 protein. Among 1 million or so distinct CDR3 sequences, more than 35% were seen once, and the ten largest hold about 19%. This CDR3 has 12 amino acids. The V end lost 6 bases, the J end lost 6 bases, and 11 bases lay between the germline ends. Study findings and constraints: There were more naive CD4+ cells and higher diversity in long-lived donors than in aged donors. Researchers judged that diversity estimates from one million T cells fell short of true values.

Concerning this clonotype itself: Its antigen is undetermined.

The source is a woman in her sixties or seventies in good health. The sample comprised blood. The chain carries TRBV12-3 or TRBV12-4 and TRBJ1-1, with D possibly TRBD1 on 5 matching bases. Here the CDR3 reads CASRTGGPEAFF. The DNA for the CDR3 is TGTGCCAGCAGAACAGGTGGGCCTGAAGCTTTCTTT.